The clone carrying this T cell receptor beta chain was seen a few times. Its antigen is unknown. The data are from a study of cytomegalovirus exposure and HLA in healthy donors. Study-level findings and limits: An Asian-associated ancestry cluster reportedly showed fewer N-insertions than the approximately 670-donor mean in a later analysis. In a later analysis, V- and J-gene trimming of beta chains associated with a DCLRE1C missense variant, replicated independently.

In the PCR, 60 Vbeta and 13 Jbeta primers were used. Clones were read by immunoSEQ multiplex PCR, and TCRdb kept only the in-frame ones, dropping some. This sample has some 150,000 clones, with more than 75% found just once. Healthy people donating bone marrow made up the donors. The CDR3 has 16 amino acids. Germline values: CDR1 MNHNS, CDR2 SASEGT. Trimming at V came to 3 bases and at J to 4 bases, leaving 6 bases not matched to a gene. The clonotype was recovered from a man between 45 and 60 years old in good health and CMV-seronegative. The V gene is TRBV6-1, the J gene TRBJ1-6, with 7 bases lining up with TRBD1. Sequenced sample: PBMCs. CDR3 nucleotides: TGTGCCAGCAGTGATATACGGACAGGTTATAATTCACCCCTCCACTTT. Its protein product is CASSDIRTGYNSPLHF.